This T cell receptor beta chain was sequenced in a study of blood T cells in healthy people across ages (dated by TCRdb to between 2014 and 2017). Describing the broader study: In model experiments, template switching captured about one uniquely barcoded TCR beta cDNA molecule for every two T cells. Age-related changes in TCR beta repertoire diversity were measured in the study by deep sequencing normalized with unique cDNA molecular identifiers. Donors were grouped into four age groups: young (average 16 years), middle-aged (39), aged (around 66) and long-lived (approximately 82). Donors of different ages were randomly distributed across sequencing lanes to avoid experimental bias. Using the same blood draw, the study looked at two additional independent replicas of 1 million unique cDNA reads for two donors, one aged 18 to 30 and the other aged 80 or older. Broad study findings and their caveats: Since profiling was done on bulk unsorted PBMCs, naive and antigen-experienced compartments could not be conclusively compared. As age increased, observed TCR beta diversity per million T cells dropped in a roughly linear way, and a significant reduction was already evident by age 40. The percentage of naive T cells measured by flow cytometry correlated strongly with observed TCR beta diversity. Compared with the aged group, the long-lived group had more naive CD4+ T cells, fewer expanded clones and increased TCR diversity, a pattern suggesting age selection. Because the CMV infection status of the donors was unknown, age-related changes in expanded clonotypes may potentially have been confounded. Total diversity estimates from one million sequenced T cells were considered lower bounds and underestimates.

As concerns this clonotype: Its binding antigen is unknown. It has no much larger one-base neighbor in the sample; base qualities were not kept.

As encoded in the germline V gene, CDR1 is MNHNS while CDR2 is SASEGT. Its CDR3 holds 13 amino acids, cysteine through phenylalanine. CDR3 DNA is the only sequence kept; it has 39 bases, read in frame from the first base. Cut back by 1 base and 5 bases, the V and J ends lie 8 bases apart. Donors were under 40 systemically healthy Caucasian individuals from Russia aged roughly 6 to 100 years. Roughly 10 milliliters of peripheral blood were collected from each donor into EDTA-treated Vacutainer tubes. Ficoll-Paque density-gradient centrifugation was used to isolate PBMCs, with at least 6 million per sample. Total RNA was extracted from PBMCs with Trizol reagent, with at least 6 micrograms obtained per sample. For every donor, an aliquot of PBMCs went through flow cytometry to measure the percentages of naive CD45RAhigh/CD27high T cells. Libraries were constructed by 5' RACE. The sequencing machine was an Illumina HiSeq 2500. A second PCR of roughly 7 to 12 cycles was performed with a sample-barcoded 5' primer and a J-beta primer mix. A template-switch 5' adaptor carrying 12 random nucleotides introduced a unique molecular identifier onto each TCR beta cDNA molecule. Each sample yielded at least 2.5 million CDR3-containing paired-end reads. First-strand cDNA was synthesized from all RNA with the Mint cDNA synthesis kit, primed by a TRBC-specific oligonucleotide. All cDNA was treated with uracil-DNA glycosylase and then went through a first 18-cycle PCR with the universal primers M1SS and BC2_uni_R. Per the original workflow: Each sample was normalized by randomly selecting 1 million high-quality reads, each carrying a distinct molecular identifier. Instead of being binned into consensus sequences, reads that shared molecular identifiers were thrown out. MiTCR, set to a Q25 quality threshold and the strictest error-elimination algorithm, was used for CDR3 identification, clonotype clustering and error correction. A nonparametric unseen species model with Euler transformation was used to estimate lower-bound total TCR beta diversity. TCRdb reprocessing: public reads trimmed at Q25 with fastp, clones called with MiXCR, in-frame beta chains kept. Every entry covers one CDR3 protein and lists the most common genes and DNA from its rows. TCRdb's processing, not the authors', yielded these V and J calls. The sample table holds about 1.4 million distinct CDR3 sequences, of which around 59% were seen once. Roughly 7% of the sample goes to the ten largest clones.

In this chain, TRBV6-1 is recombined with TRBJ1-1, with the D gene uncertain. Sequenced material: blood. This TCR was sampled from a man in his late teens or twenties in good health. The base sequence is TGTGCCAGCAGTGAAGATGGGAGTACTGAAGCTTTCTTT. It codes for CASSEDGSTEAFF.